This section outlines one T cell receptor (beta chain) sequence together with its context. Authors' methods: Reference gene primer amplification gave estimated nucleated cell counts. The data were produced by immunoSEQ multiplex PCR, yet TCRdb's version contains in-frame clones alone and is incomplete. D and trimming were read from the DNA, whereas the V and J calls and clone size are those reported in that table. The table shows approximately 500,000 clones, with about 88% occurring only once. These data are taken from a study of blood T cell repertoires in COVID-19. Study details: Sources were T cells, B-cell-depleted T cells, or PBMCs; the material itself was cDNA or gDNA.

This CDR3 spans 16 amino acids. The ends lost 5 bases at V and 0 bases at J; junction bases unmatched: 7. Germline assignment: CDR1 SEHNR and CDR2 FQNEAQ (reference sequence). Specimen: peripheral blood. This clonotype was obtained from a man aged 18 to 29 with COVID-19, enrolled during active disease. This sequence joins TRBV7-9 and TRBJ2-3; 8 nucleotides line up with TRBD2. The CDR3 here is CASSPPGGISTDTQYF. CDR3 in DNA: TGTGCCAGCAGCCCCCCGGGGGGGATAAGCACAGATACGCAGTATTTT.